Below are 6 T cell receptor beta chains sequenced from a single sample in a study of blood T cell repertoires in COVID-19. Libraries were prepared by immunoSEQ multiplex PCR; TCRdb keeps only in-frame clonotypes and omits some of them. This sample has 80,000 to 130,000 clones, with 65% to 90% found just once. Specimen: PBMCs or T cells enriched from blood (not recorded which). These receptors were obtained from a woman in her 50s who had recovered from COVID-19.

J is TRBJ2-3 and V is TRBV2; D may be TRBD2 (6 bases). CDR1 and CDR2 (germline): SNHLY, FYNNEI. The CDR3 spans 16 residues. With 7 bases removed from V and 5 bases from J, the gap between germline ends came to 22 bases. The CDR3 sequence: CASTEGPATGVDTQYF. The DNA of the CDR3 is TGTGCCAGCACCGAAGGTCCGGCCACGGGAGTAGATACGCAGTATTTT.

The CDR3 region is CASPQLRRYEQYF. CDR3 in DNA: TGTGCCAGCCCCCAATTGCGGCGCTACGAGCAGTACTTC. This sequence joins TRBV7-6 and TRBJ2-7; D is unresolved. V was shortened by 8 bases and J by 3 bases, with 14 bases between the two germline ends. The CDR3 contains 13 residues. Germline CDR1 reads SGHVS; CDR2 reads FNYEAQ.

V gene TRBV28 combines with J gene TRBJ1-5; D gene ambiguous. Trimming stripped 6 bases from V and 0 bases from J, with 12 bases between. This CDR3 is 15 amino acids long. CDR1 MDHEN and CDR2 SYDVKM come from the germline V gene. Written as DNA, the CDR3 is TGTGCCAGCAGGCCTTCGGGTTTTAGCAATCAGCCCCAGCATTTT. Amino acids: CASRPSGFSNQPQHF.

The rearrangement joins TRBV7-9 to TRBJ2-7; D is perhaps TRBD1 (5 bases). Germline CDR1 reads SEHNR; CDR2 reads FQNEAQ (reference sequence). The CDR3 totals 14 residues. The V end was cut by 7 bases, the J end by 6 bases, with 19 bases between. The CDR3: CASTLTASMAEQYF. CDR3 in DNA: TGTGCCAGCACCTTGACAGCCTCCATGGCCGAGCAGTACTTC.

The rearrangement joins TRBV6-5 to TRBJ1-3; 9 positions agree with TRBD1. The V and J ends lost 5 bases and 6 bases, in that order; junction bases with no gene match: 5. Germline CDR1 and CDR2: MNHEY and SVGAGI. The CDR3 totals 14 residues. CDR3 in DNA: TGTGCCAGCAGTCGACGGACAGGGGAAAACACCATATATTTT. This encodes CASSRRTGENTIYF.

The chain links TRBV9 to TRBJ2-1; 7 bases fit TRBD1. CDR3 length equals 17 residues. V trimming: 4 bases; J trimming: 2 bases; junction bases outside the gene matches: 12. Germline CDR1 and CDR2: SGDLS and YYNGEE. For the CDR3, the DNA is TGTGCCAGCAGCACCCGAATCGACAGGGCTACCTACAATGAGCAGTTCTTC. Its translation: CASSTRIDRATYNEQFF.